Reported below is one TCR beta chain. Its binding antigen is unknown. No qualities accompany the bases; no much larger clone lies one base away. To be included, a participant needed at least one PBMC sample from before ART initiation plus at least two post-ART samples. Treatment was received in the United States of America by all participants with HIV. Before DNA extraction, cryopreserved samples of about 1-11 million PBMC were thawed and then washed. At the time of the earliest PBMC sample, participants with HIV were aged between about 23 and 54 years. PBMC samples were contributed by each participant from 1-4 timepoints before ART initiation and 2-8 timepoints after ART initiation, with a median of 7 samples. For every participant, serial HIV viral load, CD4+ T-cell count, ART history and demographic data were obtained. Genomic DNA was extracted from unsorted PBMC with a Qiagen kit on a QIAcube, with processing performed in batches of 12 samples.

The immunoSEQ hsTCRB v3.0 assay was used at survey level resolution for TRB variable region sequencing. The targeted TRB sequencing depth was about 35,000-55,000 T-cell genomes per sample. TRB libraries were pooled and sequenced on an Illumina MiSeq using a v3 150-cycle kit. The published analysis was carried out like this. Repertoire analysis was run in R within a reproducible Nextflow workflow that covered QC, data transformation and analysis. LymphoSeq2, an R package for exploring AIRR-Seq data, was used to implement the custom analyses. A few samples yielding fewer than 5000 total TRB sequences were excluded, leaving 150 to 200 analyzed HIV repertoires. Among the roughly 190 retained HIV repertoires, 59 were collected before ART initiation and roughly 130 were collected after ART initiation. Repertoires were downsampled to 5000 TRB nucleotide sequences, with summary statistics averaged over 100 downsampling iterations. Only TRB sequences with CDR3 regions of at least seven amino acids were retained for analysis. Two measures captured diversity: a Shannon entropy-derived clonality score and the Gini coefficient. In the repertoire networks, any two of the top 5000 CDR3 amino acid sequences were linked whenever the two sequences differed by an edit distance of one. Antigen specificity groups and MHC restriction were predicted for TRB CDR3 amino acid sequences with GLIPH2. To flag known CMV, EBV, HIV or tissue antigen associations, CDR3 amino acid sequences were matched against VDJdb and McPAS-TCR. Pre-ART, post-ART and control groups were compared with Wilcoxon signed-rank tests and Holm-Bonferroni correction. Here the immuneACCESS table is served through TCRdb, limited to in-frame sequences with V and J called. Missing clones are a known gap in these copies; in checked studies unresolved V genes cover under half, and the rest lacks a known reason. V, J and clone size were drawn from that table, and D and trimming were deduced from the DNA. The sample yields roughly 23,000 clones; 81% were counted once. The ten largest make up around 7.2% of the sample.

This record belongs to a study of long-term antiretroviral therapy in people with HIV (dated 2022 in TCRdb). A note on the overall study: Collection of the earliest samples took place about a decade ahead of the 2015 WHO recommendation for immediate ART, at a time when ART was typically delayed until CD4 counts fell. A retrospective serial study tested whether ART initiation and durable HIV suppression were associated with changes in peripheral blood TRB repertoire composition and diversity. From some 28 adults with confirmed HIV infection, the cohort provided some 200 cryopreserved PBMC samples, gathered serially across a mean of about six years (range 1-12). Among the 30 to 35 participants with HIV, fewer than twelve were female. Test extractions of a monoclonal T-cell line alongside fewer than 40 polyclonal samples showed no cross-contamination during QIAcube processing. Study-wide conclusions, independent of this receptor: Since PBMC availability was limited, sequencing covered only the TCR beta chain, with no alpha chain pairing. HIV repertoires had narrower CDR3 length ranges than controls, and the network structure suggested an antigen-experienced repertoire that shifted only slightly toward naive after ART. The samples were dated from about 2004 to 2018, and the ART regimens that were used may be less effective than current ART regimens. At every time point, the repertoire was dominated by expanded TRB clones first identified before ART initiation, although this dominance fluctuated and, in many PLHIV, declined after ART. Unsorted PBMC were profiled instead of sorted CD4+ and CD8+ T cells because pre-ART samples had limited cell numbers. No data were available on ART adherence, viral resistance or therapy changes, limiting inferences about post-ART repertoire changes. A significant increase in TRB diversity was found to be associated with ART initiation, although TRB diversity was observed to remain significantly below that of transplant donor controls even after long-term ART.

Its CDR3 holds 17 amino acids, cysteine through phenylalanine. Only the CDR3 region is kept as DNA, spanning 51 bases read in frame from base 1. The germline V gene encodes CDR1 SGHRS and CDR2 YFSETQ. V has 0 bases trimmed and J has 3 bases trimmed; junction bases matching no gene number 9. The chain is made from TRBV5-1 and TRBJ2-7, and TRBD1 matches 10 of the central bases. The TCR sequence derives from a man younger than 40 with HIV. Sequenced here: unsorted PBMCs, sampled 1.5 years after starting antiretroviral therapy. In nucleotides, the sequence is TGCGCCAGCAGCTTGGTCCCAGGGACAGGGGAGGGCTACGAGCAGTACTTC. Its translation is CASSLVPGTGEGYEQYF.